The clone carrying this TCR beta chain was detected ten times or more. The source of the sample is a study of metastatic and nonmetastatic thyroid tumors. Study-wide context: Peripheral blood and tumor or nodule samples from malignant and benign thyroid patients were compared.

Every patient underwent thyroid surgery untreated. The V gene lost 1 base and the J gene lost 4 bases, with 7 bases spanning the gap. In germline, CDR1 is SQVTM, CDR2 ANQGSEA. The CDR3 is 12 residues long. Original processing methods: Researchers built a distant-metastasis classifier for papillary thyroid cancer that drew on CDR3 differences across clinicopathological groups. TCRdb ran MiXCR on the PCR reads. None of the V and J calls come from the authors' own analysis; TCRdb made them. Of about 15,000 clones in the sample, 25% to 30% were seen once. The rearrangement links TRBV29-1 to TRBJ1-2; a weak D match, TRBD1 (6 bases). The sample was tumor tissue. The source of this sequence is a male donor with papillary thyroid cancer or a benign thyroid nodule (not recorded which). Some clones in this sample may be carry-over from other donors' samples. CDR3 DNA sequence: TGCAGCGTTGAAGCACAGGGCTATGGCTACACCTTC. This gives the protein CSVEAQGYGYTF.